The sequence of this T cell receptor (beta chain) was determined in a study of T cell repertoires in cytomegalovirus infection. Notes on the study in general: Dominating the ex vivo response were TCR beta clonotypes that were CMV-specific and HLA-C-restricted. There were carriers of CMV plus the relevant HLA, and cumulative public TCR beta family frequency identified them.

This clonotype was seen repeatedly, ten times or more. No antigen is known for it. The junction shows a germline mismatch at one end, possibly a read error. TCRdb analysed the reads with MiXCR anew, one entry per CDR3 protein. The sample contains 65,000 to 95,000 distinct CDR3 sequences, about 3.8% of which appear only once. Germline CDR1 and CDR2: SGHKS and YYEKEE (reference sequence). This CDR3 contains 15 residues. Source material: PBMCs. The TCR originated in a human donor in good health (CMV status not recorded). Some clones in this sample may be carry-over from other donors' samples. The V call is TRBV5-5, the J call TRBJ1-1, with D hard to call. The CDR3 nucleotides are TGTGTCAGCAGCTTGGACCCGAGAATGAACACTGAAGCTTTCTTT. This gives the protein CVSSLDPRMNTEAFF.